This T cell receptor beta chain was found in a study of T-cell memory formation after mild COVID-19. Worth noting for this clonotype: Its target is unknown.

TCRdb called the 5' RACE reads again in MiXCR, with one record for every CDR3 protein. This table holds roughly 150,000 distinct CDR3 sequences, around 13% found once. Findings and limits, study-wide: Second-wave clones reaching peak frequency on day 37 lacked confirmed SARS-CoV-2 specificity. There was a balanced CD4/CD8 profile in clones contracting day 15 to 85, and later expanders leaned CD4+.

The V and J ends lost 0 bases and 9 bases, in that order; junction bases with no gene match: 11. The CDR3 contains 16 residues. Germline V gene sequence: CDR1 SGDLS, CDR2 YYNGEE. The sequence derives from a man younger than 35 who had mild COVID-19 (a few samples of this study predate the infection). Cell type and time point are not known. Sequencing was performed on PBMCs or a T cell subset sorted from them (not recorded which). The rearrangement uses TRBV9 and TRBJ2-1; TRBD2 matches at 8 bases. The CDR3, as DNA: TGTGCCAGCAGCGTAGCTCCGTCCGGGGGGGGCCGTGAGCAGTTCTTC. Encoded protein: CASSVAPSGGGREQFF.